The T cell receptor beta chain under discussion was sequenced for a study of T-cell memory formation after mild COVID-19 (dated by TCRdb to the early 2020s). In the study overall: Most TCR sequence clusters were specific to one of the two donors. In two donors, T-cell clones that expanded and contracted after mild COVID-19 were tracked by sequencing TCRalpha and TCRbeta repertoires over time. The cohort was made up of two young adult volunteers, one female and one male, who were previously healthy. The research as a whole found: The study covered only a couple of mild cases, and larger cohorts including severe cases with pre-infection samples were considered necessary. Clones that contracted from day 15 to 85 showed balanced CD4/CD8 phenotypes, whereas a second wave of clones that expanded from day 15 to 37 leaned towards CD4+. Contracting CD4+ clones appeared mostly in the CM and EM memory subsets, whereas CD8+ clones were enriched in EMRA. Some responding clones were found in pre-infection memory, which suggests that pre-existing cross-reactive memory T cells took part in the SARS-CoV-2 response. The second-wave clones that peaked on day 37 were not confirmed to be SARS-CoV-2 specific.

TCRdb records Illumina NovaSeq 6000 as the sequencer. TCRalpha and TCRbeta cDNA libraries were constructed by 5'RACE with constant-segment primers, with sample barcodes and unique molecular identifiers being introduced. RNA was extracted from every sample with Trizol reagent. Library amplification was performed in two PCR steps, and a second sample barcode and Illumina TruSeq adapters were introduced in the second step. The libraries were sequenced on an Illumina NovaSeq using 2 x 150 bp paired-end reads. Under the source paper's analysis protocol: The reads were demultiplexed and collapsed into UMI-guided consensus sequences using migec v1.2.7. Using mixcr v2.1.11, UMI consensuses were aligned to TRA and TRB V and J templates and then assembled into clonotypes. A clonotype was counted as expanded or contracted only when both edgeR and NoisET called the clonotype significant, with the noise models trained on biological replicates. edgeR calls used a false discovery rate-adjusted p below 0.01 and a log2 fold-change threshold of 1. As an exploratory analysis of dynamics, PCA with hierarchical clustering was applied to max-normalized trajectories of the 1000 most abundant clonotypes. Separately sequenced CD4+ and CD8+ repertoires were used to assign the CD4 or CD8 phenotype of responding clones. TCRdb trimmed public reads at Q25 via fastp, called clones via MiXCR and kept in-frame beta chains. Rows are unified per CDR3 protein, each entry keeping the most common DNA and genes. These V and J calls rely on TCRdb rather than the paper's analysis. Counted in this sample were 300,000 to 400,000 distinct CDR3 sequences; approximately 16% of them appeared once. Clones ranked in the top ten supply approximately 20% of the sample.

Trimming costs V 4 bases and J 5 bases, and their ends lie 21 bases apart. The CDR3 sequence holds 17 residues, the cysteine and phenylalanine included. This entry keeps only the CDR3 DNA: 51 bases, framed from base 1. According to the germline V gene, CDR1 reads MGHRA and CDR2 reads YSYEKL. This clonotype was counted a few times. This clone's antigen is unknown. No base-level quality is on record; no much larger clone is a single base apart. Ficoll-Paque density gradient centrifugation was the method used to isolate PBMCs. This TCR came from a young man who had mild COVID-19 (a few samples of this study predate the infection). The sample titles of this study are shuffled in the database, so cell type and time point are left out; the donor was told from shared clones. The rearrangement joined TRBV4-1 to TRBJ1-5; the D gene cannot be resolved reliably. Sequenced: PBMCs or a T cell subset sorted from them (not recorded which). The DNA sequence is as follows: TGCGCCAGCAGCCGCGGCGGCCCGCTGGGATACGATCAGCCCCAGCATTTT. The encoded protein is CASSRGGPLGYDQPQHF.